The next 17 T cell receptor beta chains were all read from a single sample in a study of T cell responses to AZD1222 COVID-19 vaccine. TCRdb keeps only in-frame clones here, not all; method: immunoSEQ multiplex PCR. The table lists just over 60,000 clones, 76% of them singletons. This specimen was peripheral blood, taken on day 0 of AZD1222 vaccination. The receptors shown here come from an adult in good health.

Judged by abundance, this clone is medium-sized. The chain recombines TRBV7-9 with TRBJ2-7; D gene uncertain. Between the trimmed V and J ends, which lost 5 bases and 3 bases, there was a span of 5 bases. CDR1 is SEHNR, CDR2 FQNEAQ, per germline (reference sequence). The CDR3 length is 11 residues. The CDR3 DNA reads as TGTGCCAGCAGCCCCGGCTACGAGCAGTACTTC. Protein: CASSPGYEQYF.

The count of this clone is one. V gene TRBV7-8 combines with J gene TRBJ1-2; D not certain. Trimming removed 2 bases at V and 7 bases at J, with 17 bases between. The CDR3 totals 15 residues. CDR1 is SGHVS, CDR2 FQNEAQ, per germline. Here the CDR3 reads CASSLMGSPTSGYTF. The CDR3 DNA is TGTGCCAGCAGCTTAATGGGGTCCCCTACATCTGGCTACACCTTC.

V gene TRBV6-2 or TRBV6-3 combines with J gene TRBJ1-2; D remains unclear. The CDR3 length is 14 residues. V dropped 7 bases and J dropped 8 bases, with 20 bases sitting between them. CDR1 MNHEY and CDR2 SVGEGT come from the germline V gene. CDR3 in DNA: TGTGCCAGCAACCCACTTCACCACCAAGGGGGCTACACCTTC. Translating gives CASNPLHHQGGYTF.

The chain recombines TRBV28 with TRBJ2-7, with TRBD2 matching 7 bases. Germline V CDR1 and CDR2: MDHEN, SYDVKM. The CDR3 has 14 residues. The junction had 6 bases not matched to a gene; V was cut back by 6 bases and J by 1 base. The DNA of the CDR3 is TGTGCCAGCAGAACTGGGGAGGGGTCCTACGAGCAGTACTTC. This translates into CASRTGEGSYEQYF. The full variable domain, rest sourced from reference TRBV28 and TRBJ2-7, is DVKVTQSSRYLVKRTGEKVFLECVQDMDHENMFWYRQDPGLGLRLIYFSYDVKMKEKGDIPEGYSVSREKKERFSLILESASTNQTSMYLCASRTGEGSYEQYFGPGTRLTVT.

This chain joins TRBV28 and TRBJ1-5, with 7 positions matching TRBD1. The CDR3 is 13 residues long. Trimming at V came to 5 bases and at J to 4 bases, leaving 2 bases not matched to a gene. Germline V gives CDR1 MDHEN, CDR2 SYDVKM. CDR3 sequence (DNA): TGTGCCAGCAGTGGACAGGAGAATCAGCCCCAGCATTTT. Amino acids: CASSGQENQPQHF.

The chain has TRBV15 and TRBJ1-1, with a tentative D call TRBD1 (5 bases). Deletions cut 5 bases from V and 6 bases from J, with 10 bases between. Germline CDR1 and CDR2: LNHNV and YYDKDF (reference sequence). The CDR3 is 12 amino acids. The CDR3 reads CATSGGGAEAFF. CDR3 nucleotides: TGTGCCACCAGCGGGGGAGGGGCTGAAGCTTTCTTT.

The chain has TRBV30 and TRBJ2-7; a weak D match, TRBD1 (6 bases). Per the germline V gene, CDR1 is GTSNPN and CDR2 is SVGIG (reference sequence). Between the trimmed V and J ends, which lost 0 bases and 4 bases, there was a span of 13 bases. The CDR3 loop spans 14 amino acids. CDR3 region: CAWSVAGVIYEQYF. CDR3 coding DNA: TGTGCCTGGAGTGTGGCAGGGGTTATATACGAGCAGTACTTC.

CDR3 bases: TGTGCCAGCAGCTTCGGCTATGGCTACACCTTC. Protein product: CASSFGYGYTF. The chain uses TRBV7-9 and TRBJ1-2; D remains ambiguous. Trimming stripped 3 bases from V and 4 bases from J, with 3 bases between. The V gene's germline CDR1 is SEHNR and CDR2 FQNEAQ (reference sequence). The CDR3 consists of 11 residues.

The V gene is TRBV5-8, the J gene TRBJ1-1; weak D call: TRBD1 (5 bases). Trimming cost V 3 bases and J 1 base, with 7 bases left between them. The CDR3 extends over 13 amino acids. CDR1 and CDR2 from the germline V gene are SGHTS and YDEGEE. The CDR3 DNA reads TGTGCCAGCAGCTCGGGACCGAACACTGAAGCTTTCTTT. Translated, it gives CASSSGPNTEAFF.

V usage is TRBV4-1 and J usage is TRBJ1-5; a possible D gene is TRBD1 (5 bases). The CDR3 length is 14 residues. Germline loops: CDR1 MGHRA, CDR2 YSYEKL. The ends were cut back, 0 bases at V and 9 bases at J, with 12 bases in the middle. The CDR3 DNA reads as TGCGCCAGCAGCCAAGATGACAGCCCTTCGCCCCAGCATTTT. It translates to CASSQDDSPSPQHF.

The chain carries TRBV2 and TRBJ1-2, with D hard to call. The ends were cut back, 0 bases at V and 9 bases at J, with 8 bases in the middle. Per germline, CDR1 SNHLY and CDR2 FYNNEI. This CDR3 is built from 12 residues. The CDR3 is CASSEAYMSYTF. Here the CDR3 DNA reads TGTGCCAGCAGTGAAGCGTATATGAGCTACACCTTC.

The J gene is TRBJ2-2, the V gene TRBV5-1; D remains unclear. Germline lookup yields CDR1 SGHRS and CDR2 YFSETQ. V shed 0 bases and J shed 7 bases, with 7 bases lying between them. This CDR3 region has 13 residues. DNA for the CDR3: TGCGCCAGCAGCTTGGATGGGTTCGGGGAGCTGTTTTTT. Translating gives CASSLDGFGELFF.

This clone came up once. The gene calls are TRBV7-2 and TRBJ1-5; 8 nucleotides line up with TRBD1. Germline lookup yields CDR1 SGHTA and CDR2 FQGNSA. This CDR3 region has 15 residues. Trimming removed 3 bases from V and 3 bases from J; junction bases left unmatched: 4. CDR3 nucleotides: TGTGCCAGCAGCTTCGCAGGGGGCTACAATCAGCCCCAGCATTTT. This codes for CASSFAGGYNQPQHF.

This clone was observed once. This chain connects TRBV20-1 to TRBJ1-1; D might be TRBD1 (5 bases). Trimming removed 3 bases at V and 0 bases at J, with 11 bases between. The CDR3 consists of 14 residues. Germline V lookup: CDR1 DFQATT, CDR2 SNEGSKA (reference sequence). The CDR3 DNA reads TGCAGTGCTAGTGGGGGGGGAATGAACACTGAAGCTTTCTTT. Translating gives CSASGGGMNTEAFF.

This clone was picked up one time. The J gene is TRBJ1-5, the V gene TRBV5-4; 7 positions match TRBD1. Germline loops: CDR1 SGHNT, CDR2 YYREEE (reference sequence). The CDR3 runs to 16 residues. V was clipped by 0 bases and J by 1 base; unmatched bases: 4. Here the CDR3 reads CASSLGGGRSNQPQHF. The CDR3 DNA reads TGTGCCAGCAGCTTGGGAGGGGGCAGAAGCAATCAGCCCCAGCATTTT.

This chain joins TRBV28 and TRBJ2-5; 11 nucleotides match TRBD2. Trimming removed 8 bases from V and 5 bases from J; junction bases left unmatched: 7. Germline V CDR1 and CDR2: MDHEN, SYDVKM. CDR3 size: 14 residues. The CDR3 protein is CASGLAGGRETQYF. The CDR3 nucleotides are TGTGCCAGCGGCTTAGCGGGGGGGAGGGAGACCCAGTACTTC.

CDR3 sequence reads: CASSQEGVNQPQHF. The CDR3 nucleotides read TGCGCCAGCAGCCAAGAAGGAGTGAATCAGCCCCAGCATTTT. The chain joins TRBV4-3 to TRBJ1-5; D not resolved. The germline V and J ends were trimmed by 0 bases and 4 bases, with 7 bases remaining between them. Germline CDR1 and CDR2: LGHNA and YSLEER. CDR3 length: 14 residues.